A single sample gave rise to the 23 T cell receptor beta chains below, sequenced in a study of early T cells in non-severe SARS-CoV-2 infection. Via MiXCR, TCRdb re-called the 5' RACE reads, giving one row per CDR3 protein. Here the sample spans about 36,000 distinct CDR3 sequences, 6% to 8% being singletons. Source: whole blood, taken at baseline. The receptors were sampled from an adult who was a healthcare worker with PCR-confirmed SARS-CoV-2 infection or an uninfected control (not recorded which).

This clonotype was counted between two and nine times. J is TRBJ2-2 and V is TRBV7-9; weak D call: TRBD2 (6 bases). The CDR3 has 17 residues. V shed 5 bases and J shed 1 base, with 17 bases lying between them. Germline V gene lookup returns CDR1 SEHNR and CDR2 FQNEAQ (reference sequence). The CDR3 nucleotides read TGTGCCAGCAGCGACCCCATTAGGGGACTGAACACCGGGGAGCTGTTTTTT. It specifies CASSDPIRGLNTGELFF.

A few counts support this clonotype. The chain is built from TRBV20-1 and TRBJ1-4; D possibly corresponds to TRBD1 (5 bases). This CDR3 spans 14 amino acids. Germline V gene sequence: CDR1 DFQATT, CDR2 SNEGSKA (reference sequence). Trimming stripped 6 bases from V and 4 bases from J, with 15 bases between. CDR3 sequence reads: CSAYYLGDNEKLFF. The DNA for the CDR3 is TGCAGTGCATACTACCTGGGGGATAATGAAAAACTGTTTTTT.

At least ten counts were recorded for this clonotype. The J gene is TRBJ2-5, the V gene TRBV11-2; D tentatively reads TRBD1 or TRBD2 (5 bases each). Trimming stripped 5 bases from V and 2 bases from J, with 12 bases between. Germline CDR1 reads SGHAT; CDR2 reads FQNNGV. CDR3 size: 14 residues. DNA of the CDR3: TGTGCCAGCAGCCCCGGGACGGAACAAGAGACCCAGTACTTC. Its protein product is CASSPGTEQETQYF.

In this sample, this clonotype turned up a few times. As DNA, the CDR3 is TGCGCCAGCAGGGCAGGGAGCTCTGAAGCTTTCTTT. Translation gives CASRAGSSEAFF. The chain recombines TRBV5-1 with TRBJ1-1, with D possibly matching TRBD1 (5 bases). This CDR3 region has 12 residues. Germline CDR1 is SGHRS and CDR2 is YFSETQ. Trimming took 5 bases from V and 6 from J, leaving 11 bases between them.

The chain is built from TRBV20-1 and TRBJ2-7, with 11 bases fitting TRBD1. CDR1 DFQATT and CDR2 SNEGSKA come from the germline V gene (reference sequence). The CDR3 covers 12 residues. Unmatched junction bases numbered 1, after V lost 3 bases and J lost 6 bases. This CDR3 is CSARDRGPEQYF. The CDR3 coding sequence is TGCAGTGCTAGGGACAGGGGGCCCGAGCAGTACTTC.

This clonotype has only a few counts. The chain couples TRBV27 to TRBJ1-1, with TRBD1 as a possible D gene (6 bases). This CDR3 is built from 13 residues. V lost 5 bases to trimming and J lost 3 bases, with 10 bases between them. Looked up from germline, CDR1 is MNHEY and CDR2 is SMNVEV (reference sequence). The CDR3 here is CASSHRVHTEAFF. CDR3 coding DNA: TGTGCCAGCAGTCACAGGGTTCACACTGAAGCTTTCTTT.

The V call is TRBV5-1, the J call TRBJ2-3; 8 nucleotides match TRBD1. With V trimmed by 4 bases and J by 2 bases, 3 bases remained unmatched. The germline gives CDR1 SGHRS, CDR2 YFSETQ. CDR3 size: 14 residues. This CDR3 is CASSVGQDTDTQYF. The DNA for the CDR3 is TGCGCCAGCAGCGTGGGACAGGACACAGATACGCAGTATTTT. The full variable domain, completed using reference TRBV5-1 and TRBJ2-3, is KAGVTQTPRYLIKTRGQQVTLSCSPISGHRSVSWYQQTPGQGLQFLFEYFSETQRNKGNFPGRFSGRQFSNSRSEMNVSTLELGDSALYLCASSVGQDTDTQYFGPGTRLTVL.

This clonotype occurred a few times. The chain recombines TRBV28 with TRBJ1-4; 8 bases are a match to TRBD1. Germline V CDR1 and CDR2: MDHEN, SYDVKM. The length of the CDR3 is 14 residues. After removal of 3 bases from V and 7 bases from J, the junction contained 4 bases not matched to a gene. The CDR3 bases are TGTGCCAGCAGTTTCGCAGGGGGCAGTGAAAAACTGTTTTTT. Amino acid sequence: CASSFAGGSEKLFF.

The chain uses TRBV28 and TRBJ2-7; D possibly corresponds to TRBD1 (5 bases). V shed 6 bases and J shed 3 bases, with 12 bases lying between them. CDR3 size: 13 residues. Per the germline V gene, CDR1 is MDHEN and CDR2 is SYDVKM. CDR3 DNA: TGTGCCAGCAGACCGATCAGGGTCTACGAGCAGTACTTC. This sequence encodes CASRPIRVYEQYF.

The chain is built from TRBV28 and TRBJ2-7; TRBD2 is a possible D gene (7 bases). Germline loops: CDR1 MDHEN, CDR2 SYDVKM. This CDR3 is built from 16 residues. V lost 5 bases and J lost 7, with 24 bases in between. The CDR3 protein is CASSRSPGASGREQYF. The CDR3 nucleotides are TGTGCCAGCAGTCGCTCCCCAGGGGCTAGCGGAAGAGAGCAGTACTTC. Complete variable domain (other parts from reference TRBV28 and TRBJ2-7): DVKVTQSSRYLVKRTGEKVFLECVQDMDHENMFWYRQDPGLGLRLIYFSYDVKMKEKGDIPEGYSVSREKKERFSLILESASTNQTSMYLCASSRSPGASGREQYFGPGTRLTVT.

This clonotype was seen more than once but under ten times. The chain links TRBV11-2 to TRBJ2-4; maybe TRBD1 (6 bases). V was clipped by 0 bases and J by 9 bases, with 15 bases between them. Germline V CDR1 and CDR2: SGHAT, FQNNGV. The length of the CDR3 is 15 residues. In DNA form, the CDR3 reads TGTGCCAGCAGCTTAGATCAGAGCAGGGGCGGCATTCAGTACTTC. Translated, it gives CASSLDQSRGGIQYF.

This clonotype was counted between two and nine times. The CDR3 nucleotides are TGTGCCAGCAGCTTAGCTACAGGTCAAAATCAGCCCCAGCATTTT. Translation: CASSLATGQNQPQHF. This chain links TRBV7-2 with TRBJ1-5, with a weak D call TRBD1 (5 bases). The V end lost 0 bases, the J end lost 4 bases, and 10 bases lay between the germline ends. CDR1 is SGHTA, CDR2 FQGNSA, per germline. This CDR3 is 15 amino acids long.

This clonotype is deemed medium-sized. V usage is TRBV5-1 and J usage is TRBJ2-3; D is perhaps TRBD1 (6 bases). Germline-derived CDR1 and CDR2 are SGHRS and YFSETQ. The CDR3 spans 16 residues. The V end lost 0 bases, the J end lost 1 base, and 12 bases lay between the germline ends. The CDR3 loop reads CASSLAQGFGTDTQYF. The CDR3 region has the DNA TGCGCCAGCAGCTTGGCCCAGGGGTTTGGCACAGATACGCAGTATTTT.

The CDR3 is CATSIDSNYGYTF. CDR3 DNA sequence: TGTGCCACCAGCATTGACAGTAACTATGGCTACACCTTC. This chain connects TRBV24-1 to TRBJ1-2, with D tentatively TRBD1 (5 bases). Per the germline V gene, CDR1 is KGHDR and CDR2 is SFDVKD. The CDR3 consists of 13 residues. V lost 7 bases to trimming and J lost 1 base, with 9 bases between them.

There are a few counts of this clonotype. This chain joins TRBV12-3 or TRBV12-4 and TRBJ2-1, with 9 bases aligning to TRBD2. This CDR3 is built from 12 residues. J was trimmed by 10 bases and V by 6 bases; bases with no gene match: 4. CDR3 loop: CASSSSGAEQFF. As DNA, the CDR3 is TGTGCCAGCAGCTCTAGCGGGGCGGAGCAGTTCTTC.

This clonotype was seen a handful of times. The gene calls are TRBV30 and TRBJ1-6, with TRBD1 identical over 7 bases. The trim removed 4 bases at V and 9 bases at J, leaving 9 bases unmatched. The CDR3 runs 14 residues. From germline, CDR1 is GTSNPN and CDR2 SVGIG (reference sequence). The CDR3: CAWIQQGHGSPLHF. The CDR3 coding sequence is TGTGCCTGGATCCAACAGGGGCATGGTTCACCCCTCCACTTT. Full variable domain (rest looked up from reference TRBV30 and TRBJ1-6): SQTIHQWPATLVQPVGSPLSLECTVEGTSNPNLYWYRQAAGRGLQLLFYSVGIGQISSEVPQNLSASRPQDRQFILSSKKLLLSDSGFYLCAWIQQGHGSPLHFGNGTRLTVT.

J is TRBJ1-2 and V is TRBV30; D ambiguous. The CDR3 consists of 11 residues. Germline assignment: CDR1 GTSNPN and CDR2 SVGIG (reference sequence). The ends were cut back, 2 bases at V and 8 bases at J, with 9 bases in the middle. CDR3 residues: CAWSPLRGYTF. The CDR3 coding sequence is TGTGCCTGGAGTCCACTCAGGGGCTACACCTTC.

At least ten counts were recorded for this clonotype. The chain has TRBV19 and TRBJ1-5, with unresolved D. V lost 1 base and J 3 bases, leaving 7 bases between the germline ends. This CDR3 has 14 amino acids. The V gene's germline CDR1 is LNHDA and CDR2 SQIVND (reference sequence). CDR3: CASSIGQANQPQHF. DNA for the CDR3: TGTGCCAGTAGTATAGGGCAAGCCAATCAGCCCCAGCATTTT.

This clonotype was recorded at least ten times. The genes are TRBV4-1 and TRBJ1-4; no reliable D call. V was shortened by 0 bases and J by 0 bases, with 14 bases between the two germline ends. There are 18 residues in the CDR3. CDR1 is MGHRA and CDR2 is YSYEKL in the germline V gene. In DNA, the CDR3 is TGCGCCAGCAGCCAAGATGCCGGTCCGAGAGCAACTAATGAAAAACTGTTTTTT. As protein: CASSQDAGPRATNEKLFF.

This clonotype was counted ten times or more. The V gene is TRBV6-2 or TRBV6-3, the J gene TRBJ2-5; D possibly matches TRBD1 or TRBD2 (6 bases each). Germline-derived CDR1 and CDR2 are MNHEY and SVGEGT. This CDR3 has 14 amino acids. The V end was cut by 7 bases, the J end by 0 bases, with 12 bases between. The CDR3 DNA reads as TGTGCCAGCAACGAGGGGGGATACCAAGAGACCCAGTACTTC. Encoded protein: CASNEGGYQETQYF.

This clonotype appeared a few times. The chain joins TRBV2 to TRBJ2-1, with 10 bases that match TRBD2. The germline V gene encodes CDR1 SNHLY and CDR2 FYNNEI. Trimming removed 1 base from V and 7 bases from J; junction bases left unmatched: 4. The CDR3 extends over 15 amino acids. Written as DNA, the CDR3 is TGTGCCAGCAGTGAAGGGCTAGCGGGAGCAAATGAGCAGTTCTTC. The encoded protein is CASSEGLAGANEQFF.

In this sample, this clonotype turned up many times. The J gene is TRBJ2-1, the V gene TRBV10-3, with 7 bases that match TRBD1. Germline values: CDR1 ENHRY, CDR2 SYGVKD. CDR3 length: 15 residues. The junction had 10 bases not matched to a gene; V was cut back by 7 bases and J by 4 bases. DNA for the CDR3: TGTGCCATCACCAAGGACAGGCCGCCTTACAATGAGCAGTTCTTC. Amino acid sequence: CAITKDRPPYNEQFF.

This clonotype has ten or more counts. The CDR3 DNA follows: TGCGCCAGCAGCCCGGGACCTCAAAATGAAAAACTGTTTTTT. This encodes CASSPGPQNEKLFF. The rearrangement joins TRBV5-1 to TRBJ1-4; tentative D call: TRBD1 (5 bases). Germline CDR1 SGHRS, CDR2 YFSETQ. CDR3 length: 14 residues. V was shortened by 4 bases and J by 5 bases, with 12 bases between the two germline ends.